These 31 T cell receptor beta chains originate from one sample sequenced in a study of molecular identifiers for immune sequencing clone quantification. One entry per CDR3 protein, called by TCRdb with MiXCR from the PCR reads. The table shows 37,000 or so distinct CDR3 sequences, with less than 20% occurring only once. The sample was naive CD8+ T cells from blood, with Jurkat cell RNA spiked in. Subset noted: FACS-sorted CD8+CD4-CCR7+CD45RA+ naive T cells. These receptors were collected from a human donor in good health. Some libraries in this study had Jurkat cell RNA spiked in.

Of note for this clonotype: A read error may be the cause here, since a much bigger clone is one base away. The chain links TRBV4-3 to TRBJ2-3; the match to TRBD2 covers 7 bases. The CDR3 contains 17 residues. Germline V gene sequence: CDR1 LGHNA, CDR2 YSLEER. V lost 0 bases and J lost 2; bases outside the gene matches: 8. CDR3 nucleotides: TGCGCCAGCAGCCAAGAACAACCAGCGGGGTACACAGATACGCAGTATTTT. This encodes CASSQEQPAGYTDTQYF.

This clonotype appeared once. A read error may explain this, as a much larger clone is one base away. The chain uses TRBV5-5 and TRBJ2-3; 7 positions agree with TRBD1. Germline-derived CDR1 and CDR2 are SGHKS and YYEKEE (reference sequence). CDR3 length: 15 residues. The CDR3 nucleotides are TGTGCCCGCAGCGACTGGGACAGTAGCACAGATACGCAGTATTTT. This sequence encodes CARSDWDSSTDTQYF. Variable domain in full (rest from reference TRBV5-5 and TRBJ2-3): DAGVTQSPTHLIKTRGQQVTLRCSPISGHKSVSWYQQVLGQGPQFIFQYYEKEERGRGNFPDRFSARQFPNYSSELNVNALLLGDSALYLCARSDWDSSTDTQYFGPGTRLTVL.

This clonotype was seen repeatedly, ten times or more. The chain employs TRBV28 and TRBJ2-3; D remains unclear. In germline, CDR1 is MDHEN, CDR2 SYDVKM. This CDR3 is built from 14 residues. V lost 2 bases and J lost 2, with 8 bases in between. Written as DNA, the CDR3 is TGTGCCAGCAGTTTAATCAGGAACACAGATACGCAGTATTTT. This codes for CASSLIRNTDTQYF.

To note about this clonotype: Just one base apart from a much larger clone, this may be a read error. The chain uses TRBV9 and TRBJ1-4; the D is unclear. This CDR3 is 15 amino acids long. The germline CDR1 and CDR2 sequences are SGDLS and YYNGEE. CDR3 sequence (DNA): TGTACCAGCAGCGTAGCCGACGGACTGAATGAAAAACTGTTTTTT. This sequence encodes CTSSVADGLNEKLFF.

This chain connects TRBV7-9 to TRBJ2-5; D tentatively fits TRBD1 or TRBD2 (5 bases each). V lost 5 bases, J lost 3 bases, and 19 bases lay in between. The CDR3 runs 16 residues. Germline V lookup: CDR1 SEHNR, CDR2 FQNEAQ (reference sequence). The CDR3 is CASSSWTGTTKETQYF. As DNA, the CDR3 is TGTGCCAGCAGCAGCTGGACCGGGACCACAAAAGAGACCCAGTACTTC.

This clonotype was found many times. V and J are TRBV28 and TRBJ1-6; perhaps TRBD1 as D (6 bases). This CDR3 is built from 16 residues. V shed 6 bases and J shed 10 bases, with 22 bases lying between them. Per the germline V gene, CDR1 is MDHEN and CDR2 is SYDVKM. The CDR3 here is CASSLEGQGIRSPLHF. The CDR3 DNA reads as TGTGCCAGCAGCTTGGAAGGGCAGGGGATCCGGTCACCCCTCCACTTT.

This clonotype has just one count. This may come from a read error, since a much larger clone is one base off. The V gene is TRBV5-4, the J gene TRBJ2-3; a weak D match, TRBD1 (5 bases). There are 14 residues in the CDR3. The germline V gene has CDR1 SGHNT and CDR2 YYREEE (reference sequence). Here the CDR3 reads CASSANLGTGTQYF. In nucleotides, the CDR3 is TGTGCCAGCAGCGCTAACTTGGGCACAGGTACGCAGTATTTT.

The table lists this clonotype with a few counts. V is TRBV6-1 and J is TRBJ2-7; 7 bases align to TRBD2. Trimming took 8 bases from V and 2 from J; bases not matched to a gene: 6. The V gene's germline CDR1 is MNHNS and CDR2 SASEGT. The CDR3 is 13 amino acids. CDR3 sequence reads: CASSLAEPYEQYF. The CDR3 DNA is TGTGCCAGCTCCCTAGCGGAGCCCTACGAGCAGTACTTC.

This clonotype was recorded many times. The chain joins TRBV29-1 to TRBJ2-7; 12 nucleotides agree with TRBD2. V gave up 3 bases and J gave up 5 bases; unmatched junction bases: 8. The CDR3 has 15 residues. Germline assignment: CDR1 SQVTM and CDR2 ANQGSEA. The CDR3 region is CSVELLGLAGNEQYF. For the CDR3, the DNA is TGCAGCGTTGAGCTTCTGGGACTAGCGGGTAACGAGCAGTACTTC.

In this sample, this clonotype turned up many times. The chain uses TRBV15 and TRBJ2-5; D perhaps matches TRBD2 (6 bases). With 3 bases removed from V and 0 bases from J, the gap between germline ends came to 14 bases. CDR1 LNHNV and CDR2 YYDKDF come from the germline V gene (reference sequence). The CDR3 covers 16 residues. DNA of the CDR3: TGTGCCACCAGCAGTCCTGGGGGGAGCGACCAAGAGACCCAGTACTTC. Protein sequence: CATSSPGGSDQETQYF.

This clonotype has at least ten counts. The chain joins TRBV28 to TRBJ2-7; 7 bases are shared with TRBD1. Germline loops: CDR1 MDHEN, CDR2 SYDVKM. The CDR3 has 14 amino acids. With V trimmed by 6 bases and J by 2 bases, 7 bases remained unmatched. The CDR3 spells CASSGTASAYEQYF. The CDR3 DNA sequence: TGTGCCAGCAGCGGGACAGCTTCTGCCTACGAGCAGTACTTC.

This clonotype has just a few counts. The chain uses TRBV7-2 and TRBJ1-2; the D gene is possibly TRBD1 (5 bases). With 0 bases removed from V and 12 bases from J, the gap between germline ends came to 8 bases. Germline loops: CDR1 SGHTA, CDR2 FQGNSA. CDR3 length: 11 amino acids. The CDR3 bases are TGTGCCAGCAGCTTAGCGGGGCAGGACACCTTC. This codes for CASSLAGQDTF.

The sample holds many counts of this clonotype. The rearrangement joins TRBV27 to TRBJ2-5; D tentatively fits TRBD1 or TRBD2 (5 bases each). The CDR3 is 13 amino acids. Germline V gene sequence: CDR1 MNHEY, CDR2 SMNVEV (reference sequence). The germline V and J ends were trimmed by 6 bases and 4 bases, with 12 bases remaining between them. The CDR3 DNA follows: TGTGCCAGCAGCCAGGGACGACGAGAGACCCAGTACTTC. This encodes CASSQGRRETQYF.

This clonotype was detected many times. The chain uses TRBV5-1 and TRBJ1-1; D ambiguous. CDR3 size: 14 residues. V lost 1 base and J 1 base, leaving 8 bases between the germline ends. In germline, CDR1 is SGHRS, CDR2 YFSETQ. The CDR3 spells CASSLTASNTEAFF. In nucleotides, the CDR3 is TGCGCCAGCAGCTTGACAGCCTCGAACACTGAAGCTTTCTTT.

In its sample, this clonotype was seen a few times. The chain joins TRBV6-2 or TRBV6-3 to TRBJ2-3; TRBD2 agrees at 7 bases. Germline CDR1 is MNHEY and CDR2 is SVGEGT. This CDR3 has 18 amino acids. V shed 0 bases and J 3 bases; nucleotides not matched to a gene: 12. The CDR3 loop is CASSYSPAEGRETDTQYF. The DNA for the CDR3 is TGTGCCAGCAGTTACTCCCCGGCTGAAGGGCGGGAGACAGATACGCAGTATTTT.

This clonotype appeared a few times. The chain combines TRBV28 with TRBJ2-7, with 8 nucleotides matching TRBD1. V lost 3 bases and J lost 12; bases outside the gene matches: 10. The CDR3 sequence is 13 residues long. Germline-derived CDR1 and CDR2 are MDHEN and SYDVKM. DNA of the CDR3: TGTGCCAGCAGTTTTTCAGGGGGCAAAGTCGGGTACTTC. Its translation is CASSFSGGKVGYF.

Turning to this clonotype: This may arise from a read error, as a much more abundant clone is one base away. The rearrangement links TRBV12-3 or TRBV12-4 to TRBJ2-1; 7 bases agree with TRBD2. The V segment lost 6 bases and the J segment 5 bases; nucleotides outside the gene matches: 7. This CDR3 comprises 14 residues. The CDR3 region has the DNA TGTGCCAGCAGCGTCAGACTAGCCGACAATGAGCAGTTCTTC. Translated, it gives CASSVRLADNEQFF.

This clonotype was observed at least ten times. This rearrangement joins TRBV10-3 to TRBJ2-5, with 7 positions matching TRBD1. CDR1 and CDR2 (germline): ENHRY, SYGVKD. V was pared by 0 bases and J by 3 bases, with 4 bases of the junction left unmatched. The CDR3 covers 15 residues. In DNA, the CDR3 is TGTGCCATCAGTGAGTCGAGGGGACAGAAAGAGACCCAGTACTTC. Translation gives CAISESRGQKETQYF.

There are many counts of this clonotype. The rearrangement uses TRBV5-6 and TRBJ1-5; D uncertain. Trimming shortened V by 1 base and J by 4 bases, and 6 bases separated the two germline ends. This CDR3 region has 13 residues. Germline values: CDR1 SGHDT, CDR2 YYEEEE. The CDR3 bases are TGTGCCAGCAGCTTGAGAGGGAATCAGCCCCAGCATTTT. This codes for CASSLRGNQPQHF.

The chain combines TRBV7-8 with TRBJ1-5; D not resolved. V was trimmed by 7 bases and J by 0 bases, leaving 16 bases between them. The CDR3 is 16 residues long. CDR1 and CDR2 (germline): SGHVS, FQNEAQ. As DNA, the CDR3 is TGTGCCAGCAATCCGGGCGGAGGGTATAGCAATCAGCCCCAGCATTTT. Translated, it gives CASNPGGGYSNQPQHF.

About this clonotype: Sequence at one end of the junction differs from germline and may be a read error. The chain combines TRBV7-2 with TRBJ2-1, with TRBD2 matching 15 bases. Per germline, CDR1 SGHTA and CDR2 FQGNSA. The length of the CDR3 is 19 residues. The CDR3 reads CASSSWTSGRAGDYSEQFF. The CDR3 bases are TGTGCCAGCAGCTCGTGGACTAGCGGGAGGGCCGGGGATTACAGTGAGCAGTTCTTC.

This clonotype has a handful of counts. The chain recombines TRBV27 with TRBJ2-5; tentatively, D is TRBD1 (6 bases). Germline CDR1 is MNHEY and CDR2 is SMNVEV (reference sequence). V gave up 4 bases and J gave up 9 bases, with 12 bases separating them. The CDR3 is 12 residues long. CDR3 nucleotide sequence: TGTGCCAGCAGTTATAACAGGGTGCCCCAGTACTTC. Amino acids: CASSYNRVPQYF.

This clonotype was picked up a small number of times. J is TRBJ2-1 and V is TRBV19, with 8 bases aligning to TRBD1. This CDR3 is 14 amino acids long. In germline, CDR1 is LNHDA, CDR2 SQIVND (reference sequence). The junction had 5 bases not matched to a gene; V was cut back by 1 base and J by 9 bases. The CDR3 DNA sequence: TGTGCCAGTAGTATAGGGACAGGGCATGGTGAGCAGTTCTTC. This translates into CASSIGTGHGEQFF.

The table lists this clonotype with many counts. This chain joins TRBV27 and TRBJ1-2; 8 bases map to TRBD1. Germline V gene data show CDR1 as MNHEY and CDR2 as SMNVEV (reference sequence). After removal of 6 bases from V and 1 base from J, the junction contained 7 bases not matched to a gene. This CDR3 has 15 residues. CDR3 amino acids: CASSSRQGINYGYTF. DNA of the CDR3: TGTGCCAGCAGCTCGAGACAGGGGATTAACTATGGCTACACCTTC.

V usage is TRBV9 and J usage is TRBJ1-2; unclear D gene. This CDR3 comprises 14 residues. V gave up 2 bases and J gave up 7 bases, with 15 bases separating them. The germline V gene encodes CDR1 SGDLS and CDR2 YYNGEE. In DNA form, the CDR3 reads TGTGCCAGCAGCGTCGGAGGAGGGAATTCTGGCTACACCTTC. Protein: CASSVGGGNSGYTF.

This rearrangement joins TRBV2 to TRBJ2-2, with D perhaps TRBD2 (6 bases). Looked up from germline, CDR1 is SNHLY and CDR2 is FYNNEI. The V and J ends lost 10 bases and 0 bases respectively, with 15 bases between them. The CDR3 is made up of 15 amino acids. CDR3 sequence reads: CAMTSGLTNTGELFF. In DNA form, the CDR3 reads TGTGCCATGACCTCGGGACTGACGAACACCGGGGAGCTGTTTTTT.

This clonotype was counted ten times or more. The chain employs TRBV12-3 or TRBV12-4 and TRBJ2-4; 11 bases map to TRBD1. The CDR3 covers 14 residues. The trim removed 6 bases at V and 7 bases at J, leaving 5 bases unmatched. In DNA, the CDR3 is TGTGCCAGCAGGTGGACAGGGGGCTGGAACATTCAGTACTTC. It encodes CASRWTGGWNIQYF.

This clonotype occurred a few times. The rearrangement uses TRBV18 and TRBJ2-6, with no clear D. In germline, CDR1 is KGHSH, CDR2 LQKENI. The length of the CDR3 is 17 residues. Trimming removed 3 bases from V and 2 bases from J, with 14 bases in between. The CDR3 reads CASSPDDDTPGANVLTF. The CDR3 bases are TGTGCCAGCTCACCGGATGACGACACTCCTGGGGCCAACGTCCTGACTTTC.

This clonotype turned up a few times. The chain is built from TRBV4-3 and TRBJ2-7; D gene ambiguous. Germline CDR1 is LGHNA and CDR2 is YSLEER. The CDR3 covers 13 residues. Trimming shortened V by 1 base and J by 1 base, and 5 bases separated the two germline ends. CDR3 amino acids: CASSQGASYEQYF. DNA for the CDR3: TGCGCCAGCAGCCAAGGGGCGTCCTACGAGCAGTACTTC.

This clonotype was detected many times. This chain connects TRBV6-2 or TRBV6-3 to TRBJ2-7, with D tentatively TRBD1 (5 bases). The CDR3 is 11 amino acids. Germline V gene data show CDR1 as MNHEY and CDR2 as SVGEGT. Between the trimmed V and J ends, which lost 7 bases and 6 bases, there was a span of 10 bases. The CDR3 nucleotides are TGTGCCAGCACCGATACAGGCGAGCAGTACTTC. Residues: CASTDTGEQYF.

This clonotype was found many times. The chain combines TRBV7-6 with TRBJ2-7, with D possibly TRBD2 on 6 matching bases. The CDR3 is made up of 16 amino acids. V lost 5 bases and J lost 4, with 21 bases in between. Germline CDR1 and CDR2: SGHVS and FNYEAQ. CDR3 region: CASSPQVSGGIYEQYF. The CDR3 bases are TGTGCCAGCAGCCCCCAGGTCAGTGGGGGGATTTACGAGCAGTACTTC.